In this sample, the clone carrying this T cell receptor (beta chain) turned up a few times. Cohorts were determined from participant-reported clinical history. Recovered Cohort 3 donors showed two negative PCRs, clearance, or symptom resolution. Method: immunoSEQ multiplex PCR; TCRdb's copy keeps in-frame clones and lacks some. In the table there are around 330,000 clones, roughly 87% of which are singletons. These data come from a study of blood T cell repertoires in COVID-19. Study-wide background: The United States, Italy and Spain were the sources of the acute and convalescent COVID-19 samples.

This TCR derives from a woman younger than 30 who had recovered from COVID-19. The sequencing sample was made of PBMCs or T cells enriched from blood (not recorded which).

This CDR3 is CASSPKTGGGRAYEQYF. Written as DNA, the CDR3 is TGTGCCAGCAGCCCGAAGACAGGGGGCGGGAGGGCCTACGAGCAGTACTTC. V gene TRBV5-4 combines with J gene TRBJ2-7, with D tentatively TRBD1 (10 bases). Trimming shortened V by 4 bases and J by 2 bases, and 22 bases separated the two germline ends. Germline CDR1 reads SGHNT; CDR2 reads YYREEE (reference sequence). The CDR3 has 17 residues.